Below, 29 T cell receptor beta chains from the same sample are listed, as sequenced in a study of T-cell memory formation after mild COVID-19. TCRdb ran MiXCR on the 5' RACE reads and lists one entry per CDR3 protein. Of 250,000 to 300,000 distinct CDR3 sequences in the sample, around 17% are singletons; the top ten hold around 23%. Sequencing was done on a sample of PBMCs or a T cell subset sorted from them (not recorded which). All receptors come from a man aged 18 to 29 who had mild COVID-19 (a few samples of this study predate the infection). Cell type and time point are not known.

This clonotype has only a few counts. V gene TRBV9 combines with J gene TRBJ2-3; the D call may be TRBD1 or TRBD2 (5 bases each). The germline CDR1 and CDR2 sequences are SGDLS and YYNGEE. The ends were cut back, 2 bases at V and 9 bases at J, with 19 bases in the middle. There are 15 residues in the CDR3. The CDR3 coding sequence is TGTGCCAGCAGCGTTGGACCGGGGCGGAGTGTGACGCAGTATTTT. Encoded protein: CASSVGPGRSVTQYF.

This chain uses TRBV5-1 with TRBJ2-3, with D possibly being TRBD2 (6 bases). V lost 0 bases and J 1 base, leaving 12 bases between the germline ends. Germline lookup yields CDR1 SGHRS and CDR2 YFSETQ. This CDR3 region has 16 residues. The CDR3 region has the DNA TGCGCCAGCAGCTTGGACGGGAGAGGGGGCACAGATACGCAGTATTTT. It codes for CASSLDGRGGTDTQYF.

This chain links TRBV12-3 or TRBV12-4 with TRBJ1-5; a weak D match, TRBD1 (6 bases). Deletions cut 0 bases from V and 5 bases from J, with 14 bases between. This CDR3 contains 16 residues. This CDR3 reads CASSLAGPAGDQPQHF. The CDR3 DNA sequence: TGTGCCAGCAGTTTAGCGGGGCCGGCAGGGGATCAGCCCCAGCATTTT.

The table lists this clonotype with a few counts. The chain has TRBV7-2 and TRBJ1-4; possibly TRBD1 for D (5 bases). V was pared by 9 bases and J by 0 bases, with 14 bases between. Germline V lookup: CDR1 SGHTA, CDR2 FQGNSA. The CDR3 has 15 residues. CDR3 amino acids: CASAQERATNEKLFF. The DNA for the CDR3 is TGTGCCAGTGCACAGGAAAGGGCAACTAATGAAAAACTGTTTTTT.

The V and J genes are TRBV7-3 and TRBJ1-1; a possible D gene is TRBD1 (5 bases). CDR3 length: 13 amino acids. V dropped 4 bases and J dropped 4 bases, with 10 bases sitting between them. Germline V gene sequence: CDR1 SGHTA, CDR2 FQGTGA. The CDR3 region has the DNA TGTGCCAGCAGCTCCTCAGGGCCCACTGAAGCTTTCTTT. Protein: CASSSSGPTEAFF. Drawing the rest from reference TRBV7-3 and TRBJ1-1, the complete variable domain is GAGVSQTPSNKVTEKGKYVELRCDPISGHTALYWYRQSLGQGPEFLIYFQGTGAADDSGLPNDRFFAVRPEGSVSTLKIQRTERGDSAVYLCASSSSGPTEAFFGQGTRLTVV.

The chain links TRBV10-2 to TRBJ2-3; 11 nucleotides match TRBD1. This CDR3 is 14 amino acids long. The germline V gene has CDR1 WSHSY and CDR2 SAAADI. V lost 11 bases to trimming and J lost 0 bases; unmatched junction nucleotides: 4. The CDR3 spells CAGGQGASTDTQYF. The CDR3 coding sequence is TGCGCCGGAGGACAGGGGGCTAGCACAGATACGCAGTATTTT.

The count of this clonotype is one. The chain uses TRBV7-2 and TRBJ2-5; 8 positions agree with TRBD2. V gave up 5 bases and J gave up 5 bases; unmatched junction bases: 10. The CDR3 spans 15 residues. Germline-derived CDR1 and CDR2 are SGHTA and FQGNSA. CDR3 sequence: CASSRWVAGTETQYF. The CDR3 nucleotides read TGTGCCAGCAGCCGTTGGGTAGCGGGAACGGAGACCCAGTACTTC.

J is TRBJ2-6 and V is TRBV5-1, with D unresolved. This CDR3 comprises 15 residues. The germline CDR1 and CDR2 sequences are SGHRS and YFSETQ. V lost 4 bases to trimming and J lost 0 bases, with 8 bases between them. CDR3 residues: CASSQQRSGANVLTF. As DNA, the CDR3 is TGCGCCAGCAGCCAGCAACGCTCTGGGGCCAACGTCCTGACTTTC.

This clonotype was detected only a few times. The V call is TRBV12-3 or TRBV12-4, the J call TRBJ2-3, with TRBD1 matching over 7 bases. The CDR3 is 17 amino acids. J gave up 4 bases and V 6 bases, and 16 bases lay outside the gene matches. The CDR3 DNA reads TGTGCCAGCAGCTCTCTTAAGGGGGCTGGTCTTTCAGATACGCAGTATTTT. Translated, it gives CASSSLKGAGLSDTQYF.

The J gene is TRBJ1-2, the V gene TRBV6-5; no firm D call. The CDR3 is made up of 13 amino acids. Germline loops: CDR1 MNHEY, CDR2 SVGAGI. Trimming pared 0 bases from V and 12 bases from J, leaving 14 bases between. The CDR3 reads CASSYSTVSGHTF. The DNA for the CDR3 is TGTGCCAGCAGTTACTCGACGGTCAGTGGGCACACCTTC.

This clonotype was seen a handful of times. The chain links TRBV5-1 to TRBJ2-5, with TRBD2 matching 7 bases. CDR1 is SGHRS, CDR2 YFSETQ, per germline. The CDR3 totals 17 residues. The ends lost 2 bases at V and 2 bases at J; junction bases unmatched: 12. The CDR3 bases are TGCGCCAGCAGCTTACGTTGGGCTAGCGGCTTACAAGAGACCCAGTACTTC. Its protein product is CASSLRWASGLQETQYF.

This clonotype has just a few counts. The chain combines TRBV5-1 with TRBJ2-7, with 7 nucleotides matching TRBD1. Germline V lookup: CDR1 SGHRS, CDR2 YFSETQ. CDR3 length equals 14 residues. The ends lost 0 bases at V and 5 bases at J; junction bases unmatched: 5. DNA for the CDR3: TGCGCCAGCAGCTTGGCCGGGACAGATAACGAGCAGTACTTC. The encoded protein is CASSLAGTDNEQYF.

This chain joins TRBV29-1 and TRBJ2-5; D may match TRBD1 or TRBD2 (6 bases each). Trimming removed 5 bases at V and 3 bases at J, with 10 bases between. Per germline, CDR1 SQVTM and CDR2 ANQGSEA. CDR3 length: 12 residues. The CDR3 protein is CSVTGAEETQYF. The CDR3 bases are TGCAGCGTTACGGGGGCGGAAGAGACCCAGTACTTC.

This clonotype has ten or more counts. V gene TRBV6-5 combines with J gene TRBJ2-2, with TRBD1 identical over 7 bases. The CDR3 is made up of 13 amino acids. J gave up 6 bases and V 4 bases, and 2 bases lay outside the gene matches. CDR1 is MNHEY, CDR2 SVGAGI, per germline. As DNA, the CDR3 is TGTGCCAGCAGTTTCCAGGGGGCCGGGGAGCTGTTTTTT. Its translation: CASSFQGAGELFF.

This clonotype has just a few counts. The chain has TRBV7-9 and TRBJ1-1, with D unresolved. The CDR3 has 11 residues. The V and J ends lost 3 bases and 11 bases respectively, with 10 bases between them. CDR1 is SEHNR and CDR2 is FQNEAQ in the germline V gene (reference sequence). The CDR3 loop is CASSFPQRAFF. CDR3 DNA sequence: TGTGCCAGCAGCTTCCCACAGCGGGCTTTCTTT.

This clonotype was seen a few times. This chain links TRBV7-2 with TRBJ2-3; a possible D gene is TRBD2 (6 bases). Germline loops: CDR1 SGHTA, CDR2 FQGNSA. This CDR3 has 12 residues. Trimming removed 6 bases at V and 14 bases at J, with 18 bases between. The CDR3 protein is CASSLSRDLWYF. The CDR3 DNA follows: TGTGCCAGCAGTCTTTCACGGGACTTATGGTATTTT.

V is TRBV25-1 and J is TRBJ2-7, with TRBD1 as a possible D gene (5 bases). This CDR3 has 14 residues. V lost 2 bases and J lost 3, with 11 bases in between. Looked up from germline, CDR1 is MGHDK and CDR2 is SYGVNS. CDR3 nucleotide sequence: TGTGCCAGCAGTGAAAGTGACAGTGGCTACGAGCAGTACTTC. This encodes CASSESDSGYEQYF.

This clonotype was found a few times. The chain joins TRBV28 to TRBJ2-3; D is possibly TRBD2 (5 bases). Deletions cut 7 bases from V and 3 bases from J, with 20 bases between. Germline values: CDR1 MDHEN, CDR2 SYDVKM. The CDR3 extends over 16 amino acids. The CDR3 loop reads CASTDMDFAETDTQYF. Here the CDR3 DNA reads TGTGCCAGCACCGATATGGACTTCGCCGAGACAGATACGCAGTATTTT.

The gene calls are TRBV20-1 and TRBJ2-1; TRBD1 agrees at 11 bases. Looked up from germline, CDR1 is DFQATT and CDR2 is SNEGSKA (reference sequence). The CDR3 runs 15 residues. J was trimmed by 8 bases and V by 4 bases; bases with no gene match: 10. The CDR3 DNA reads TGCAGTGCTACCCAGGACAGGGGGCTTGTCGATGAGCAGTTCTTC. Translated, it gives CSATQDRGLVDEQFF.

This clonotype turned up a few times. V and J are TRBV6-5 and TRBJ2-3; 13 bases are shared with TRBD2. The length of the CDR3 is 17 residues. V trimming: 7 bases; J trimming: 5 bases; junction bases outside the gene matches: 12. Germline V gives CDR1 MNHEY, CDR2 SVGAGI. The CDR3 loop is CASNPTSGGPPGDTQYF. CDR3 nucleotides: TGTGCCAGCAACCCGACTAGCGGGGGGCCCCCTGGAGATACGCAGTATTTT.

The chain is built from TRBV5-1 and TRBJ2-7; the D gene is possibly TRBD2 (5 bases). Trimming took off 4 bases at V and 7 bases at J, with 15 bases between the two ends. CDR3 length: 13 residues. Germline V gene lookup returns CDR1 SGHRS and CDR2 YFSETQ. The CDR3 DNA sequence: TGCGCCAGCAGCCCGGACGGATCGGGGGAGCAGTACTTC. It translates to CASSPDGSGEQYF.

The chain couples TRBV2 to TRBJ2-5, with D possibly being TRBD1 or TRBD2 (5 bases each). From germline, CDR1 is SNHLY and CDR2 FYNNEI. Trimming left V 2 bases short and J 2 bases short, with 12 bases between. The CDR3 has 15 residues. CDR3 nucleotide sequence: TGTGCCAGCAGTGAATATGGGACCAAACAAGAGACCCAGTACTTC. This translates into CASSEYGTKQETQYF.

V usage is TRBV4-2 and J usage is TRBJ2-1; 7 bases align to TRBD2. The V and J ends lost 0 bases and 13 bases, in that order; junction bases with no gene match: 9. Germline CDR1 is LGHNA and CDR2 is YNFKEQ. This CDR3 is 14 amino acids long. The DNA for the CDR3 is TGTGCCAGCAGCCAAGATCGGGGCAGCGGGGCTCAGTTCTTC. It codes for CASSQDRGSGAQFF.

The V gene is TRBV6-5, the J gene TRBJ1-5; D gene unclear. The CDR3 is 14 residues long. V lost 0 bases, J lost 5 bases, and 8 bases lay in between. Germline V gene data show CDR1 as MNHEY and CDR2 as SVGAGI. CDR3 sequence: CASSYSNSDQPQHF. The CDR3 coding sequence is TGTGCCAGCAGTTACTCTAACTCCGATCAGCCCCAGCATTTT.

J is TRBJ1-2 and V is TRBV7-2; 7 bases fit TRBD1. CDR3 length: 15 amino acids. Trimming cost V 1 base and J 4 bases; bases outside gene matches: 6. The germline V gene has CDR1 SGHTA and CDR2 FQGNSA. This CDR3 reads CASSLGGTATYGYTF. The CDR3 bases are TGTGCCAGCAGCTTAGGGGGGACAGCTACCTATGGCTACACCTTC.

In this sample, this clonotype turned up a few times. The V call is TRBV19, the J call TRBJ2-2; 8 positions match TRBD1. Unmatched junction bases numbered 8, after V lost 3 bases and J lost 5 bases. The CDR3 sequence is 16 residues long. Germline lookup yields CDR1 LNHDA and CDR2 SQIVND (reference sequence). This CDR3 is CASSIRGTGGTGELFF. The CDR3, as DNA: TGTGCCAGTAGTATTAGGGGGACAGGAGGAACCGGGGAGCTGTTTTTT.

This clonotype was seen only a few times. CDR3 DNA: TGTGCCACCAGCAGGAGGGGACAGGGAGGCTATGGCTACACCTTC. It translates to CATSRRGQGGYGYTF. The rearrangement uses TRBV15 and TRBJ1-2; 9 bases fit TRBD1. Germline lookup yields CDR1 LNHNV and CDR2 YYDKDF (reference sequence). The CDR3 has 15 residues. Trimming took 3 bases from V and 4 from J; bases not matched to a gene: 6.

This clonotype was observed a few times. The J gene is TRBJ2-5, the V gene TRBV12-3 or TRBV12-4; D gene uncertain. The CDR3 extends over 11 amino acids. Trimming cost V 8 bases and J 5 bases, with 9 bases left between them. The CDR3 loop is CASGFWETQYF. CDR3 bases: TGTGCCAGCGGATTTTGGGAGACCCAGTACTTC.

This clonotype was detected a few times. The chain combines TRBV12-3 or TRBV12-4 with TRBJ2-2, with D hard to call. Trimming pared 1 base from V and 3 bases from J, leaving 9 bases between. The CDR3 is 15 amino acids. CDR3 DNA: TGTGCCAGCAGTTTAGATAGAGTGTACACCGGGGAGCTGTTTTTT. This sequence encodes CASSLDRVYTGELFF.